These 20 T cell receptor beta chains came from one sample sequenced in a study of blood T cell repertoires in COVID-19. Data came from immunoSEQ multiplex PCR; TCRdb stores just in-frame clones and leaves some out. Among about 200,000 clones listed, about 92% were seen once. Sequencing input: peripheral blood. These receptors were collected from a man aged 25-45 years with acute or convalescent COVID-19.

This clone was recorded only once. V usage is TRBV5-1 and J usage is TRBJ2-2, with 7 bases identical to TRBD2. The CDR3 length is 18 residues. Germline values: CDR1 SGHRS, CDR2 YFSETQ. V shed 0 bases, J shed 2 bases, and the junction held 10 bases outside the gene matches. Here the CDR3 DNA reads TGCGCCAGCAGCTTGGTTCGGCGGGAGAGAGGAAACACCGGGGAGCTGTTTTTT. This codes for CASSLVRRERGNTGELFF.

The rearrangement uses TRBV10-1 and TRBJ1-2; D is perhaps TRBD1 (6 bases). Germline V gene data show CDR1 as WNHNN and CDR2 as SYGVQD (reference sequence). Trimming took off 5 bases at V and 2 bases at J, with 9 bases between the two ends. CDR3 length: 13 residues. CDR3 nucleotide sequence: TGCGCCAGCAGTCCCGACAGGAACTATGGCTACACCTTC. It is translated as CASSPDRNYGYTF.

This chain connects TRBV30 to TRBJ2-7, with 8 bases fitting TRBD2. After removal of 3 bases from V and 6 bases from J, the junction contained 7 bases not matched to a gene. Germline assignment: CDR1 GTSNPN and CDR2 SVGIG (reference sequence). The CDR3 is made up of 13 amino acids. As DNA, the CDR3 is TGTGCCTGGAGCGTCCGGGGGGGAAGCGAGCAGTACTTC. This sequence encodes CAWSVRGGSEQYF.

This clone was observed a few times. Here the CDR3 reads CASSLGYGTALNQPQHF. The CDR3 bases are TGCGCCAGCAGCTTGGGATATGGGACAGCCTTAAATCAGCCCCAGCATTTT. The chain combines TRBV5-1 with TRBJ1-5, with 7 bases lining up with TRBD1. Losses at the gene ends were 0 bases for V and 4 bases for J; bases not matched to a gene: 10. Germline V gene data show CDR1 as SGHRS and CDR2 as YFSETQ. The CDR3 covers 17 residues. Drawing the rest from reference TRBV5-1 and TRBJ1-5, the complete variable domain is KAGVTQTPRYLIKTRGQQVTLSCSPISGHRSVSWYQQTPGQGLQFLFEYFSETQRNKGNFPGRFSGRQFSNSRSEMNVSTLELGDSALYLCASSLGYGTALNQPQHFGDGTRLSIL.

A single count supports this clone. The chain joins TRBV6-5 to TRBJ1-2; TRBD1 matches 7 bases. J was trimmed by 8 bases and V by 6 bases; bases with no gene match: 9. Germline assignment: CDR1 MNHEY and CDR2 SVGAGI. The CDR3 has 13 residues. CDR3 residues: CASSLDRAGGYTF. CDR3 sequence (DNA): TGTGCCAGCAGCCTAGACAGGGCTGGAGGCTACACCTTC.

The chain has TRBV28 and TRBJ1-4, with a weak D call TRBD1 (6 bases). V was clipped by 6 bases and J by 6 bases, with 17 bases between them. Germline assignment: CDR1 MDHEN and CDR2 SYDVKM. The CDR3 consists of 15 residues. This chain's CDR3 is CASRTGNFWDEKLFF. The CDR3 coding sequence is TGTGCCAGCAGAACAGGGAACTTCTGGGATGAAAAACTGTTTTTT.

This clone showed up just once. The chain carries TRBV28 and TRBJ1-6; tentatively, D is TRBD1 (5 bases). The CDR3 runs 12 residues. Trimming removed 6 bases at V and 8 bases at J, with 8 bases between. Germline CDR1 and CDR2: MDHEN and SYDVKM. This CDR3 is CASRGRDSPLHF. For the CDR3, the DNA is TGTGCCAGCAGGGGGCGAGATTCACCCCTCCACTTT.

The V gene is TRBV19, the J gene TRBJ1-5, with no clear D. The CDR3 consists of 14 residues. Germline CDR1 is LNHDA and CDR2 is SQIVND (reference sequence). V was shortened by 3 bases and J by 1 base, with 7 bases between the two germline ends. The CDR3 here is CASSISQSNQPQHF. The CDR3, as DNA: TGTGCCAGTAGTATTTCACAAAGCAATCAGCCCCAGCATTTT.

This chain uses TRBV7-9 with TRBJ1-6; a possible D gene is TRBD1 (5 bases). The germline V and J ends were trimmed by 5 bases and 5 bases, with 19 bases remaining between them. CDR3 size: 17 residues. The V gene's germline CDR1 is SEHNR and CDR2 FQNEAQ (reference sequence). The chain's CDR3 is CASSTIDGGLNNSPLHF. The CDR3 nucleotides read TGTGCCAGCAGCACAATAGACGGGGGTCTAAATAATTCACCCCTCCACTTT.

CDR3 sequence (DNA): TGTGCCAGCAGCTTGAGGACAGGGGATCCAACTAATGAAAAACTGTTTTTT. Amino acids: CASSLRTGDPTNEKLFF. The chain employs TRBV5-5 and TRBJ1-4; 9 bases map to TRBD1. The CDR3 covers 17 residues. Germline V gene data show CDR1 as SGHKS and CDR2 as YYEKEE (reference sequence). The V and J ends lost 1 base and 0 bases, in that order; junction bases with no gene match: 4.

CDR3 in DNA: TGCGCCAGCAGCCCAACTACCGGGACAGGGTCCCACGAGCAGTACTTC. This sequence encodes CASSPTTGTGSHEQYF. The chain recombines TRBV5-1 with TRBJ2-7; 9 bases agree with TRBD1. CDR1 and CDR2 from the germline V gene are SGHRS and YFSETQ. The CDR3 is 16 amino acids. The trim removed 4 bases at V and 5 bases at J, leaving 13 bases unmatched.

This chain uses TRBV28 with TRBJ2-7; D possibly corresponds to TRBD1 (5 bases). The CDR3 extends over 14 amino acids. Germline V CDR1 and CDR2: MDHEN, SYDVKM. V lost 5 bases to trimming and J lost 0 bases, with 11 bases between them. The CDR3 DNA reads TGTGCCAGCAGTGTAGGGGTTCCCTCCTACGAGCAGTACTTC. Translating it yields CASSVGVPSYEQYF.

This chain joins TRBV28 and TRBJ2-7; 9 nucleotides match TRBD2. The V gene end was trimmed by 3 bases and the J gene end by 3 bases; junction bases not matched to a gene: 6. Germline V gene lookup returns CDR1 MDHEN and CDR2 SYDVKM. The CDR3 spans 15 residues. Written as DNA, the CDR3 is TGTGCCAGCAGTTTGGGAGGAGCGGGGGGCTACGAGCAGTACTTC. Translated: CASSLGGAGGYEQYF.

This chain joins TRBV21-1 and TRBJ2-5; the table's D call, TRBD1, has no DNA check behind it. TRBV21-1 is a recognized pseudogene. The CDR3 is 15 residues long. CDR3 residues: CASSKRAGAGETQYF. CDR3 sequence (DNA): TGTGCCAGCAGCAAACGGGCAGGGGCCGGGGAGACCCAGTACTTC.

The chain uses TRBV6-6 and TRBJ1-2, with 7 positions matching TRBD1. The CDR3 runs to 13 residues. The J segment lost 4 bases and the V segment lost 8 bases, leaving 7 bases of the junction unmatched. The germline V gene encodes CDR1 MNHNY and CDR2 SVGAGI (reference sequence). CDR3: CASLKGAAYGYTF. CDR3 DNA sequence: TGTGCCAGCCTTAAGGGGGCGGCCTATGGCTACACCTTC.

The rearrangement links TRBV5-4 to TRBJ2-7; possible D gene TRBD1, 5 bases. The CDR3 spans 15 residues. CDR1 SGHNT and CDR2 YYREEE come from the germline V gene (reference sequence). Between the trimmed V and J ends, which lost 3 bases and 0 bases, there was a span of 13 bases. CDR3 region: CASSSLVGASYEQYF. The CDR3 DNA is TGTGCCAGCAGCTCCCTGGTTGGGGCCTCCTACGAGCAGTACTTC.

The chain joins TRBV28 to TRBJ2-1; 10 bases line up with TRBD1. Germline CDR1 is MDHEN and CDR2 is SYDVKM. CDR3 length: 13 residues. With 8 bases clipped from V and 5 bases from J, the junction kept 3 bases outside the gene matches. The CDR3: CASRDRGHNEQFF. The CDR3 nucleotides read TGTGCCAGCCGGGACAGGGGCCACAATGAGCAGTTCTTC.

This chain joins TRBV5-6 and TRBJ2-5, with D unclear. Germline values: CDR1 SGHDT, CDR2 YYEEEE. The CDR3 consists of 13 residues. With 1 base removed from V and 5 bases from J, the gap between germline ends came to 9 bases. CDR3 nucleotide sequence: TGTGCCAGCAGCTTGTATCCTCAGGAGACCCAGTACTTC. This codes for CASSLYPQETQYF. Full variable domain (outside the CDR3, taken from reference TRBV5-6 and TRBJ2-5): DAGVTQSPTHLIKTRGQQVTLRCSPKSGHDTVSWYQQALGQGPQFIFQYYEEEERQRGNFPDRFSGHQFPNYSSELNVNALLLGDSALYLCASSLYPQETQYFGPGTRLLVL.

This chain links TRBV29-1 with TRBJ2-3, with D tentatively TRBD2 (5 bases). Germline CDR1 SQVTM, CDR2 ANQGSEA. V shed 6 bases and J shed 4 bases, with 14 bases lying between them. The CDR3 length is 13 residues. As DNA, the CDR3 is TGCAGCGTACCCTTTGGTAGCGCAGATACGCAGTATTTT. This codes for CSVPFGSADTQYF.

The chain joins TRBV6-4 to TRBJ1-5; D gene ambiguous. The germline CDR1 and CDR2 sequences are MRHNA and SNTAGT. V was trimmed by 6 bases and J by 4 bases, leaving 10 bases between them. The CDR3 runs to 13 residues. CDR3 in amino acids: CASSAELNQPQHF. CDR3 in DNA: TGTGCCAGCAGCGCCGAGCTTAATCAGCCCCAGCATTTT.